The TCR beta chain under discussion was sequenced for a study of memory CD4+ T cells and cytomegalovirus serostatus. Trimming left V 2 bases short and J 2 bases short, with 12 bases between. The CDR3 covers 15 residues. The germline gives CDR1 MRHNA, CDR2 SNTAGT. Single viable CD3+CD4+CD8-CD45RO+ cells were sorted as the memory CD4+ T cells. Only in-frame clones appear in the TCRdb table, and some are missing; sequencing was by immunoSEQ multiplex PCR. The data contain some 52,000 clones, over 60% of them singletons. Source material: memory CD4+ T cells from blood. The clonotype was recovered from an adult in good health and CMV-seropositive. The rearrangement links TRBV6-4 to TRBJ1-2; D call uncertain. The CDR3 sequence: CASSDDPRGNYGYTF. The CDR3 coding sequence is TGTGCCAGCAGTGACGACCCGCGAGGAAACTATGGCTACACCTTC.